The rows below give T cell receptor beta chains drawn from one sample of a study of cytomegalovirus exposure and HLA in healthy donors. Using immunoSEQ multiplex PCR, the repertoire was profiled, and TCRdb retains in-frame clones only, with some absent. The sample consists of over 150,000 clones, approximately 80% of them appearing once. The sequenced sample consisted of PBMCs. The receptors here all came from a woman between 40 and 55 years old in good health and CMV-seropositive. Each CDR3 is given with its conserved first and last residue. A D gene is named only where the DNA matches it firmly. Expanded clones get a size class; other rows say once, few or many, or leave the size out.

D gene: .
clone size: .
V gene: TRBV19
J gene: TRBJ2-3
CDR3 protein: CASGVRGTDTQYF
CDR3 DNA: TGTGCCAGTGGGGTGCGGGGCACAGATACGCAGTATTTT

D gene: .
clone size: .
V gene: TRBV18
J gene: TRBJ2-7
CDR3 protein: CASSSEASSYEQYF
CDR3 DNA: TGTGCCAGCTCATCAGAGGCTAGCTCCTACGAGCAGTACTTC

D gene: TRBD1
clone size: few
V gene: TRBV5-1
J gene: TRBJ2-3
CDR3 protein: CASSSSGQSTDTQYF
CDR3 DNA: TGCGCCAGCAGCAGCTCGGGACAGAGCACAGATACGCAGTATTTT

D gene: .
clone size: .
V gene: TRBV5-1
J gene: TRBJ1-1
CDR3 protein: CASSLDFSAEAFF
CDR3 DNA: TGCGCCAGCAGCTTGGACTTCTCCGCTGAAGCTTTCTTT

D gene: TRBD1
clone size: .
V gene: TRBV4-1
J gene: TRBJ2-1
CDR3 protein: CASGQGTGTKYNEQFF
CDR3 DNA: TGCGCCAGCGGCCAAGGGACAGGTACCAAATACAATGAGCAGTTCTTC

D gene: TRBD1
clone size: .
V gene: TRBV5-5
J gene: TRBJ1-5
CDR3 protein: CARGRDRTLYSNQPQHF
CDR3 DNA: TGTGCCAGGGGTCGGGACAGAACTCTCTATAGCAATCAGCCCCAGCATTTT

D gene: .
clone size: .
V gene: TRBV4-3
J gene: TRBJ1-1
CDR3 protein: CASSQEGDTEAFF
CDR3 DNA: TGCGCCAGCAGCCAAGAAGGGGACACTGAAGCTTTCTTT

D gene: TRBD1
clone size: once
V gene: TRBV19
J gene: TRBJ2-7
CDR3 protein: CASSINRGREQYF
CDR3 DNA: TGTGCCAGTAGTATCAACAGGGGGCGCGAGCAGTACTTC

D gene: TRBD1
clone size: .
V gene: TRBV4-2
J gene: TRBJ2-3
CDR3 protein: CASSQDEAGGTDTQYF
CDR3 DNA: TGTGCCAGCAGCCAAGATGAGGCAGGGGGAACAGATACGCAGTATTTT

D gene: .
clone size: few
V gene: TRBV6-6
J gene: TRBJ1-2
CDR3 protein: CASSSEPNGYTF
CDR3 DNA: TGTGCCAGCAGCTCCGAACCTAATGGCTACACCTTC

D gene: TRBD2
clone size: once
V gene: TRBV9
J gene: TRBJ2-2
CDR3 protein: CASSVGLAGSGELFF
CDR3 DNA: TGTGCCAGCAGCGTGGGACTAGCGGGGTCCGGGGAGCTGTTTTTT

D gene: TRBD1
clone size: .
V gene: TRBV2
J gene: TRBJ1-5
CDR3 protein: CASNRDRDNQPQHF
CDR3 DNA: TGTGCCAGCAATAGGGACAGGGACAATCAGCCCCAGCATTTT

D gene: TRBD1
clone size: .
V gene: TRBV4-1
J gene: TRBJ2-7
CDR3 protein: CASSHIYRDRSSYEQYF
CDR3 DNA: TGCGCCAGCAGCCATATTTACCGGGACAGAAGCTCCTACGAGCAGTACTTC

D gene: .
clone size: .
V gene: TRBV30
J gene: TRBJ2-7
CDR3 protein: CAWSVSSYEQYF
CDR3 DNA: TGTGCCTGGAGTGTTAGCTCCTACGAGCAGTACTTC

D gene: .
clone size: .
V gene: TRBV7-8
J gene: TRBJ2-7
CDR3 protein: CATNLGGADEQYF
CDR3 DNA: TGTGCCACCAACTTGGGGGGGGCGGACGAGCAGTACTTC

D gene: .
clone size: .
V gene: TRBV19
J gene: TRBJ2-3
CDR3 protein: CASSTPRFTSTDTQYF
CDR3 DNA: TGTGCCAGTAGTACCCCGAGATTCACTAGCACAGATACGCAGTATTTT

D gene: .
clone size: .
V gene: TRBV30
J gene: TRBJ1-6
CDR3 protein: CAWSRDSPLHF
CDR3 DNA: TGTGCCTGGAGTCGGGATTCACCCCTCCACTTT

D gene: TRBD1
clone size: .
V gene: TRBV11-3
J gene: TRBJ1-2
CDR3 protein: CASSSGQGSDGYTF
CDR3 DNA: TGTGCCAGCAGCTCCGGACAGGGATCGGATGGCTACACCTTC

D gene: .
clone size: .
V gene: TRBV7-9
J gene: TRBJ2-1
CDR3 protein: CASSFVQQVTMDEQFF
CDR3 DNA: TGTGCCAGCAGCTTTGTGCAGCAGGTCACCATGGATGAGCAGTTCTTC

D gene: TRBD1
clone size: .
V gene: TRBV27
J gene: TRBJ1-4
CDR3 protein: CASRRSGQAPFVATNEKLFF
CDR3 DNA: TGTGCCAGCAGGCGATCGGGACAGGCTCCATTCGTTGCAACTAATGAAAAACTGTTTTTT

D gene: TRBD1
clone size: .
V gene: TRBV27
J gene: TRBJ1-4
CDR3 protein: CASKGQGTEKLFF
CDR3 DNA: TGTGCCAGCAAGGGACAGGGGACTGAAAAACTGTTTTTT

D gene: TRBD2
clone size: .
V gene: TRBV6-5
J gene: TRBJ2-1
CDR3 protein: CASSRRLAGLNEQFF
CDR3 DNA: TGTGCCAGCAGCCGCCGACTAGCGGGGCTCAATGAGCAGTTCTTC